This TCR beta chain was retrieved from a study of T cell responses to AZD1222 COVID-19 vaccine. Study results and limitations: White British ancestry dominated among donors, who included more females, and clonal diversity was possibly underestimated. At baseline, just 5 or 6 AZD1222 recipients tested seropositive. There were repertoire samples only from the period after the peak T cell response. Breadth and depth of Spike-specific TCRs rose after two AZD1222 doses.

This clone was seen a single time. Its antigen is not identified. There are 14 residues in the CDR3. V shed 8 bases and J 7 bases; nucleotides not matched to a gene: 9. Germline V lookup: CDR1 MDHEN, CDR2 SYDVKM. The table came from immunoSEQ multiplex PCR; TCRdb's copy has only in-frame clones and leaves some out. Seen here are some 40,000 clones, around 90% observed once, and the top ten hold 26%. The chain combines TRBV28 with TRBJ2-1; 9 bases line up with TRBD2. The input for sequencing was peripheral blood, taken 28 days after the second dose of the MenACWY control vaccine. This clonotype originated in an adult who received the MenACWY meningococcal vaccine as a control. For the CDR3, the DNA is TGTGCCAGCCGGACTTTGGCGGGAGGGAATGAGCAGTTCTTC. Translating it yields CASRTLAGGNEQFF.